Reported below is one T cell receptor beta chain. Its antigen is currently unknown. The data are from a study of cytomegalovirus exposure and HLA in healthy donors. The PCR ran on 60 Vbeta and 13 Jbeta primers. The repertoire was sequenced with immunoSEQ multiplex PCR; TCRdb's copy has only in-frame clones and lacks some. The profile shows around 110,000 clones, more than 65% of them singletons. Study conclusions and caveats: V segments that were indistinguishable, TRBV6-2 and TRBV6-3 among them, were omitted from analysis. HLA restriction was apparent for most CMV-associated TCR beta chains in a later analysis.

Germline V CDR1 and CDR2: SGHRS, YFSETQ. After removal of 0 bases from V and 5 bases from J, the junction contained 8 bases not matched to a gene. This CDR3 has 15 residues. Sequencing was performed on PBMCs. The chain uses TRBV5-1 and TRBJ2-7; the match to TRBD2 covers 7 bases. The origin of this receptor is a woman in her 30s in good health and CMV-seronegative. The CDR3 region has the DNA TGCGCCAGCAGCTTGGCCGGGGACTATAGACACGAGCAGTACTTC. Its protein product is CASSLAGDYRHEQYF.